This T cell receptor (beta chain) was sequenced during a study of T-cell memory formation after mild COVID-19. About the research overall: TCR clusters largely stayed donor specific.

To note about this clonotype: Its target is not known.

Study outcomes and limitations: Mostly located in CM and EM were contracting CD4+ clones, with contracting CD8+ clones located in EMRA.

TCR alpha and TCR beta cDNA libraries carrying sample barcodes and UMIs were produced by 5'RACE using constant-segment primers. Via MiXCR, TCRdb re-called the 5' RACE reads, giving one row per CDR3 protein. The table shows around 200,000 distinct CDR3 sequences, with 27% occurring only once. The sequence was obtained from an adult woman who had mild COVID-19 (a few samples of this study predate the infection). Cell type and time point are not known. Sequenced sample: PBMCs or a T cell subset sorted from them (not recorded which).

In DNA form, the CDR3 reads TGTGCCAGCAGCAAGGACAGGGGAGGGGAGACCCAGTACTTC. Its translation is CASSKDRGGETQYF. V is TRBV7-2 and J is TRBJ2-5; 9 bases agree with TRBD1. Per germline, CDR1 SGHTA and CDR2 FQGNSA. The CDR3 sequence is 14 residues long. V trimming: 5 bases; J trimming: 5 bases; junction bases outside the gene matches: 6.